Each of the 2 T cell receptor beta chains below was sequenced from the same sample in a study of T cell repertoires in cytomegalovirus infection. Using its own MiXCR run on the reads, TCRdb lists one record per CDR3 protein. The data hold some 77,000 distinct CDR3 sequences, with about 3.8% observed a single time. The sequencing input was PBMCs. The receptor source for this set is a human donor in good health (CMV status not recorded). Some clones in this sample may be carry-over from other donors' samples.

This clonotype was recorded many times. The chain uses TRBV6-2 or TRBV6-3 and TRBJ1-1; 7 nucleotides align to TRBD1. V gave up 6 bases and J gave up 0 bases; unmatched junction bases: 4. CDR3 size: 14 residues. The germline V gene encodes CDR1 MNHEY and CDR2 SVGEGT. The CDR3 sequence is CASRRDSLNTEAFF. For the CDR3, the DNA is TGTGCCAGCAGACGGGACAGTTTGAACACTGAAGCTTTCTTT.

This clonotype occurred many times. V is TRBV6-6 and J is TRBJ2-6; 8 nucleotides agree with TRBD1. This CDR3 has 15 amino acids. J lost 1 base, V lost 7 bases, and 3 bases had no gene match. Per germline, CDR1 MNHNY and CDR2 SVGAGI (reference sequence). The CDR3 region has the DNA TGTGCCAGCATCGACAGGGGATCTGGGGCCAACGTCCTGACTTTC. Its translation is CASIDRGSGANVLTF.